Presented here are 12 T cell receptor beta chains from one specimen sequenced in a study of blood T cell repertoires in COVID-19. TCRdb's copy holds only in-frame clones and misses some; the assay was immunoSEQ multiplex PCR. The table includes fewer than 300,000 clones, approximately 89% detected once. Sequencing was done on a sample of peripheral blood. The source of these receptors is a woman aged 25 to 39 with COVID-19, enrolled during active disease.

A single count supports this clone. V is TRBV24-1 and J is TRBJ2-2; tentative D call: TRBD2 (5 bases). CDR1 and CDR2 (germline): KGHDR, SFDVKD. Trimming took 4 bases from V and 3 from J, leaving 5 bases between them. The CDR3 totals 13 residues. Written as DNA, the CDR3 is TGTGCCACCAGTGACGGGGACACCGGGGAGCTGTTTTTT. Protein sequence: CATSDGDTGELFF.

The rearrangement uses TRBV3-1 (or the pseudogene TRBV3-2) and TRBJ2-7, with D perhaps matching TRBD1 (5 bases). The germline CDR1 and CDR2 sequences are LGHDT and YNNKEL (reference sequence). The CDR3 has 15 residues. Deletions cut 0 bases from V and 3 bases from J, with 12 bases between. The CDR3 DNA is TGTGCCAGCAGCCAAGAAGGCAGGGAACACTACGAGCAGTACTTC. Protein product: CASSQEGREHYEQYF.

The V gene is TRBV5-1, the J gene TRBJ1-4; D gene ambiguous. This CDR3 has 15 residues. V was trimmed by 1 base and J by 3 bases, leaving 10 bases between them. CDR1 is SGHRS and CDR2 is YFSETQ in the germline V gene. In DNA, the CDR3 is TGCGCCAGCAGCTTGAATGGGCAGCCTAATGAAAAACTGTTTTTT. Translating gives CASSLNGQPNEKLFF. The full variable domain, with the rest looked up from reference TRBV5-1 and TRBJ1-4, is KAGVTQTPRYLIKTRGQQVTLSCSPISGHRSVSWYQQTPGQGLQFLFEYFSETQRNKGNFPGRFSGRQFSNSRSEMNVSTLELGDSALYLCASSLNGQPNEKLFFGSGTQLSVL.

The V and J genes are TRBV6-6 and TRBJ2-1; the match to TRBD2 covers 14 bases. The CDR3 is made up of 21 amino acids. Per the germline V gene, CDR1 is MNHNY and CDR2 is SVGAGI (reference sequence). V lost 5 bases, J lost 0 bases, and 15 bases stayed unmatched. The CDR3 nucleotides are TGTGCCAGCAGTCCACGGATTCCGGGACTAGCGGGAGTGGGCTCCTACAATGAGCAGTTCTTC. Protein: CASSPRIPGLAGVGSYNEQFF.

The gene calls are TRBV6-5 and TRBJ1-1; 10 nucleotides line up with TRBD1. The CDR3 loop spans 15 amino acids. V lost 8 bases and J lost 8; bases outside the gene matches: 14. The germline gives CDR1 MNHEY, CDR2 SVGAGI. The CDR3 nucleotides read TGTGCCAGCCGAACTGGGGAGACAGGGGGCCAAGAAGCTTTCTTT. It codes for CASRTGETGGQEAFF.

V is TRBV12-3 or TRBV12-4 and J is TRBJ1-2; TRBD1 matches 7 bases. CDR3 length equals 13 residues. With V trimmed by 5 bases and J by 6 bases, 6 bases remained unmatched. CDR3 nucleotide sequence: TGTGCCAGCAGTCTAGGACAGGCGGATGGCTACACCTTC. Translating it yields CASSLGQADGYTF.

The CDR3 DNA reads as TGTGCCAGCAGACAGGGGGGGCCCTACGAGCAGTACTTC. Translation: CASRQGGPYEQYF. V is TRBV6-5 and J is TRBJ2-7, with a possible D match to TRBD1 (8 bases). The germline gives CDR1 MNHEY, CDR2 SVGAGI. V lost 6 bases and J 2 bases, leaving 11 bases between the germline ends. The CDR3 is 13 amino acids.

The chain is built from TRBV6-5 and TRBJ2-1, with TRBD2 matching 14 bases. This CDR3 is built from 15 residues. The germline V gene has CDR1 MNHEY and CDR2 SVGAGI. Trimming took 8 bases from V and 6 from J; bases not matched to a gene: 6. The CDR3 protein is CASSGTSGSPNEQFF. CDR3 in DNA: TGTGCCAGCTCCGGGACTAGCGGGAGTCCCAATGAGCAGTTCTTC.

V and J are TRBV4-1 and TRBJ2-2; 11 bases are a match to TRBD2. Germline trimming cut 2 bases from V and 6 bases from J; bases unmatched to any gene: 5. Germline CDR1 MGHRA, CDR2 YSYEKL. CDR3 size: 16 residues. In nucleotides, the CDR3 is TGCGCCAGCAGCCAAATTGGTAGCGGGAGGGCCGGGGAGCTGTTTTTT. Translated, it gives CASSQIGSGRAGELFF.

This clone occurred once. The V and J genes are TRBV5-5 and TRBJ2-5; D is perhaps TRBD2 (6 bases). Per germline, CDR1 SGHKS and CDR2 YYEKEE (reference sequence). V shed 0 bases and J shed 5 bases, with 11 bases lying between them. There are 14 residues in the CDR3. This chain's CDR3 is CASSLAAGWETQYF. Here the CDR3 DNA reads TGTGCCAGCAGCTTGGCGGCGGGGTGGGAGACCCAGTACTTC.

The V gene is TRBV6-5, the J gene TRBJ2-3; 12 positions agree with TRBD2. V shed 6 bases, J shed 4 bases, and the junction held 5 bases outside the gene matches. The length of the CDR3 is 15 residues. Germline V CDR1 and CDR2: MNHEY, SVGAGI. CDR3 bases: TGTGCCAGCAGCGGTCTAGCGGGAGGGGCAGATACGCAGTATTTT. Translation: CASSGLAGGADTQYF.

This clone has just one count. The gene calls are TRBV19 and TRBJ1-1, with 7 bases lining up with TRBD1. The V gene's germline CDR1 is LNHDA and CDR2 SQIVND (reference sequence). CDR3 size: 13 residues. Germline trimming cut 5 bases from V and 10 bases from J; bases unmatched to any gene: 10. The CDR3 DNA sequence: TGTGCCAGTAGTCTCGGACAGGCTTTTCGAGCTTTCTTT. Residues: CASSLGQAFRAFF.